Presented here are 26 T cell receptor beta chains from one specimen sequenced in a study of cytomegalovirus exposure and HLA in healthy donors. The repertoire was sequenced with immunoSEQ multiplex PCR; TCRdb's copy has only in-frame clones and lacks some. The top ten clones hold roughly 1% of a sample with 250,000 to 300,000 clones, about 86% of them seen once. Specimen: PBMCs. These receptors were obtained from a woman between 18 and 29 years old in good health and CMV-seronegative.

V is TRBV4-1 and J is TRBJ2-3, with 9 positions matching TRBD1. The length of the CDR3 is 16 residues. Trimming removed 0 bases from V and 0 bases from J; junction bases left unmatched: 1. In germline, CDR1 is MGHRA, CDR2 YSYEKL. Here the CDR3 DNA reads TGCGCCAGCAGCCAAGAGGACAGGGGAAGCACAGATACGCAGTATTTT. It yields the protein CASSQEDRGSTDTQYF.

The CDR3 sequence is CSVELVSGSTDTQYF. Written as DNA, the CDR3 is TGCAGCGTTGAACTTGTGAGCGGTAGCACAGATACGCAGTATTTT. J is TRBJ2-3 and V is TRBV29-1; weak D call: TRBD2 (5 bases). The CDR3 has 15 residues. The germline gives CDR1 SQVTM, CDR2 ANQGSEA. Trimming removed 2 bases from V and 0 bases from J, with 12 bases in between.

The chain carries TRBV28 and TRBJ1-2; no reliable D call. V was cut by 8 bases and J by 4 bases, with 20 bases left in between. The CDR3 has 15 amino acids. The germline CDR1 and CDR2 sequences are MDHEN and SYDVKM. The chain's CDR3 is CASRTPGTLTYGYTF. DNA for the CDR3: TGTGCCAGCCGTACACCGGGAACTCTGACCTATGGCTACACCTTC.

This sequence joins TRBV5-1 and TRBJ1-1, with TRBD1 identical over 9 bases. Germline V gives CDR1 SGHRS, CDR2 YFSETQ. With 4 bases clipped from V and 2 bases from J, the junction kept 6 bases outside the gene matches. This CDR3 is built from 15 residues. The CDR3 region is CASSGGDRVNTEAFF. The CDR3 coding sequence is TGCGCCAGCAGCGGAGGGGACAGGGTCAACACTGAAGCTTTCTTT. The variable domain in full, with the rest retrieved from reference TRBV5-1 and TRBJ1-1, is KAGVTQTPRYLIKTRGQQVTLSCSPISGHRSVSWYQQTPGQGLQFLFEYFSETQRNKGNFPGRFSGRQFSNSRSEMNVSTLELGDSALYLCASSGGDRVNTEAFFGQGTRLTVV.

The chain carries TRBV6-6 and TRBJ1-1, with no clear D. CDR3 size: 13 residues. Germline V gene sequence: CDR1 MNHNY, CDR2 SVGAGI (reference sequence). Trimming left V 5 bases short and J 10 bases short, with 17 bases between. The CDR3 loop reads CASSPSGNRGAFF. In nucleotides, the CDR3 is TGTGCCAGCAGTCCTTCCGGTAATAGAGGAGCTTTCTTT.

This chain links TRBV6-5 with TRBJ1-1; no clear D gene. Trimming removed 2 bases from V and 1 base from J, with 5 bases in between. The CDR3 contains 13 residues. Germline CDR1 and CDR2: MNHEY and SVGAGI. CDR3: CASSYLGNTEAFF. In DNA, the CDR3 is TGTGCCAGCAGTTACCTAGGGAACACTGAAGCTTTCTTT.

The J gene is TRBJ1-5, the V gene TRBV19; 7 bases line up with TRBD1. J gave up 5 bases and V 10 bases, and 5 bases lay outside the gene matches. The CDR3 has 12 amino acids. Germline V lookup: CDR1 LNHDA, CDR2 SQIVND (reference sequence). CDR3 nucleotide sequence: TGTGCCACGGGACAGATATATCAGCCCCAGCATTTT. Its translation: CATGQIYQPQHF.

This chain uses TRBV6-4 with TRBJ2-1, with 10 bases matching TRBD1. With 6 bases clipped from V and 8 bases from J, the junction kept 4 bases outside the gene matches. Germline CDR1 MRHNA, CDR2 SNTAGT. The CDR3 runs 13 residues. DNA for the CDR3: TGTGCCAGCAGGCGGACAGGGGGGGATGAGCAGTTCTTC. This translates into CASRRTGGDEQFF.

V usage is TRBV18 and J usage is TRBJ1-4, with TRBD1 matching 7 bases. Trimming took 6 bases from V and 7 from J; bases not matched to a gene: 8. Germline assignment: CDR1 KGHSH and CDR2 LQKENI. CDR3 length: 14 residues. Here the CDR3 DNA reads TGTGCCAGCTCCCCCGGGACAGATTTTGAAAAACTGTTTTTT. Protein: CASSPGTDFEKLFF.

This clone has a single count. This chain uses TRBV27 with TRBJ2-5; 16 bases fit TRBD2. The V segment lost 5 bases and the J segment 2 bases; nucleotides outside the gene matches: 8. This CDR3 region has 18 residues. CDR1 and CDR2 from the germline V gene are MNHEY and SMNVEV (reference sequence). The CDR3 is CASSKSGTSGGAQETQYF. For the CDR3, the DNA is TGTGCCAGCAGTAAATCCGGGACTAGCGGGGGGGCGCAAGAGACCCAGTACTTC.

This rearrangement joins TRBV19 to TRBJ2-5; 7 bases align to TRBD2. This CDR3 has 15 residues. From germline, CDR1 is LNHDA and CDR2 SQIVND (reference sequence). V lost 3 bases and J lost 5; bases outside the gene matches: 9. The chain's CDR3 is CASSMAGGRWETQYF. CDR3 nucleotide sequence: TGTGCCAGTAGTATGGCAGGCGGGAGATGGGAGACCCAGTACTTC.

V and J are TRBV5-1 and TRBJ2-3, with D maybe TRBD2 (6 bases). This CDR3 spans 18 amino acids. Germline lookup yields CDR1 SGHRS and CDR2 YFSETQ. Between the trimmed V and J ends, which lost 1 base and 1 base, there was a span of 19 bases. The CDR3 DNA is TGCGCCAGCAGCTTGTGGTCATTAGCGGCCCTCGGCACAGATACGCAGTATTTT. Protein product: CASSLWSLAALGTDTQYF.

V usage is TRBV5-1 and J usage is TRBJ2-7, with D possibly matching TRBD1 (5 bases). V gave up 0 bases and J gave up 2 bases, with 9 bases separating them. Germline CDR1 and CDR2: SGHRS and YFSETQ. This CDR3 spans 14 amino acids. CDR3 protein: CASSLVAGPYEQYF. The CDR3 bases are TGCGCCAGCAGCTTGGTAGCAGGGCCCTACGAGCAGTACTTC.

In DNA form, the CDR3 reads TGTGCCAGCAGCAAGGCGGGAGGACCCTATGGCTACACCTTC. Translating gives CASSKAGGPYGYTF. The chain is built from TRBV9 and TRBJ1-2; no reliable D call. CDR1 is SGDLS and CDR2 is YYNGEE in the germline V gene. There are 14 residues in the CDR3. V was shortened by 4 bases and J by 4 bases, with 14 bases between the two germline ends.

The gene calls are TRBV30 and TRBJ1-1; TRBD1 matches at 7 bases. Trimming cost V 1 base and J 11 bases; bases outside gene matches: 7. The germline V gene has CDR1 GTSNPN and CDR2 SVGIG (reference sequence). The CDR3 extends over 12 amino acids. The CDR3 protein is CAWSETGRTAFF. The DNA of the CDR3 is TGTGCCTGGAGTGAGACAGGGCGAACGGCTTTCTTT.

The rearrangement uses TRBV18 and TRBJ1-5, with D maybe TRBD1 (5 bases). Trimming removed 2 bases at V and 1 base at J, with 12 bases between. The CDR3 sequence is 16 residues long. CDR1 and CDR2 (germline): KGHSH, LQKENI. The CDR3 DNA is TGTGCCAGCTCACCATTGACAGCTTGGAGCAATCAGCCCCAGCATTTT. Translation: CASSPLTAWSNQPQHF.

This chain uses TRBV7-9 with TRBJ2-7, with 10 nucleotides matching TRBD1. The CDR3 spans 14 residues. The germline V gene has CDR1 SEHNR and CDR2 FQNEAQ (reference sequence). V lost 5 bases, J lost 2 bases, and 3 bases stayed unmatched. The CDR3 is CASSGTGEAYEQYF. The CDR3 region has the DNA TGTGCCAGCAGCGGGACAGGGGAAGCCTACGAGCAGTACTTC.

For the CDR3, the DNA is TGTGCCAGCGAACTAGCGGGGCAAGAGACCCAGTACTTC. Translating it yields CASELAGQETQYF. This chain connects TRBV6-6 to TRBJ2-5, with 10 bases aligning to TRBD2. Germline V gene lookup returns CDR1 MNHNY and CDR2 SVGAGI (reference sequence). The junction had 2 bases not matched to a gene; V was cut back by 8 bases and J by 2 bases. The CDR3 consists of 13 residues.

V usage is TRBV30 and J usage is TRBJ2-1, with D possibly matching TRBD2 (5 bases). V lost 5 bases and J 6 bases, leaving 14 bases between the germline ends. Germline-derived CDR1 and CDR2 are GTSNPN and SVGIG (reference sequence). CDR3 length equals 13 residues. The chain's CDR3 is CAWLQEVRNEQFF. CDR3 coding DNA: TGTGCCTGGCTTCAGGAGGTTCGCAATGAGCAGTTCTTC.

This rearrangement joins TRBV2 to TRBJ2-1; 9 bases match TRBD1. The germline V gene encodes CDR1 SNHLY and CDR2 FYNNEI. The CDR3 sequence is 14 residues long. The junction had 6 bases not matched to a gene; V was cut back by 4 bases and J by 8 bases. The CDR3 loop is CASSAQGAHYEQFF. CDR3 DNA sequence: TGTGCCAGCAGTGCACAGGGGGCGCATTATGAGCAGTTCTTC.

The chain employs TRBV2 and TRBJ2-1; 11 nucleotides align to TRBD2. V shed 4 bases, J shed 8 bases, and the junction held 7 bases outside the gene matches. This CDR3 spans 15 amino acids. Germline V lookup: CDR1 SNHLY, CDR2 FYNNEI. In nucleotides, the CDR3 is TGTGCCAGCAGTGTTGAACTAGCGGGAGTCGATGAGCAGTTCTTC. Amino acid sequence: CASSVELAGVDEQFF.

The V gene is TRBV5-1, the J gene TRBJ1-6, with 8 bases lining up with TRBD1. The ends lost 4 bases at V and 6 bases at J; junction bases unmatched: 6. The germline V gene encodes CDR1 SGHRS and CDR2 YFSETQ. CDR3 length: 15 amino acids. CDR3 loop: CASSLPQGANSPLHF. CDR3 coding DNA: TGCGCCAGCAGCCTACCCCAGGGGGCTAATTCACCCCTCCACTTT.

CDR3 protein: CSVSSGGFGDEQFF. In DNA, the CDR3 is TGCAGCGTTTCTAGCGGGGGCTTTGGGGATGAGCAGTTCTTC. The chain is built from TRBV29-1 and TRBJ2-1; 10 bases match TRBD2. V lost 5 bases, J lost 8 bases, and 9 bases stayed unmatched. CDR1 is SQVTM and CDR2 is ANQGSEA in the germline V gene. The CDR3 covers 14 residues.

The V gene is TRBV5-1, the J gene TRBJ2-1; 12 positions match TRBD2. From germline, CDR1 is SGHRS and CDR2 YFSETQ. Trimming took 4 bases from V and 8 from J; bases not matched to a gene: 13. The CDR3 is made up of 17 amino acids. Written as DNA, the CDR3 is TGCGCCAGCAGCCCCAAACTAGCGGGAGGTAGTATCGATGAGCAGTTCTTC. It specifies CASSPKLAGGSIDEQFF.

V is TRBV27 and J is TRBJ1-2, with D tentatively TRBD1 (5 bases). Trimming stripped 6 bases from V and 2 bases from J, with 16 bases between. CDR3 length equals 15 residues. In germline, CDR1 is MNHEY, CDR2 SMNVEV (reference sequence). The CDR3 DNA follows: TGTGCCAGCAGGTCGGGACGGGGGACCAACTATGGCTACACCTTC. The encoded protein is CASRSGRGTNYGYTF.

This clone was observed a single time. The genes are TRBV18 and TRBJ1-4; 7 bases fit TRBD1. From germline, CDR1 is KGHSH and CDR2 LQKENI. The CDR3 runs to 19 residues. The junction had 10 bases not matched to a gene; V was cut back by 0 bases and J by 0 bases. The CDR3 here is CASSPPGQISFATNEKLFF. The CDR3, as DNA: TGTGCCAGCTCACCACCGGGACAGATATCCTTTGCAACTAATGAAAAACTGTTTTTT. The full variable domain, completed using reference TRBV18 and TRBJ1-4, is NAGVMQNPRHLVRRRGQEARLRCSPMKGHSHVYWYRQLPEEGLKFMVYLQKENIIDESGMPKERFSAEFPKEGPSILRIQQVVRGDSAAYFCASSPPGQISFATNEKLFFGSGTQLSVL.